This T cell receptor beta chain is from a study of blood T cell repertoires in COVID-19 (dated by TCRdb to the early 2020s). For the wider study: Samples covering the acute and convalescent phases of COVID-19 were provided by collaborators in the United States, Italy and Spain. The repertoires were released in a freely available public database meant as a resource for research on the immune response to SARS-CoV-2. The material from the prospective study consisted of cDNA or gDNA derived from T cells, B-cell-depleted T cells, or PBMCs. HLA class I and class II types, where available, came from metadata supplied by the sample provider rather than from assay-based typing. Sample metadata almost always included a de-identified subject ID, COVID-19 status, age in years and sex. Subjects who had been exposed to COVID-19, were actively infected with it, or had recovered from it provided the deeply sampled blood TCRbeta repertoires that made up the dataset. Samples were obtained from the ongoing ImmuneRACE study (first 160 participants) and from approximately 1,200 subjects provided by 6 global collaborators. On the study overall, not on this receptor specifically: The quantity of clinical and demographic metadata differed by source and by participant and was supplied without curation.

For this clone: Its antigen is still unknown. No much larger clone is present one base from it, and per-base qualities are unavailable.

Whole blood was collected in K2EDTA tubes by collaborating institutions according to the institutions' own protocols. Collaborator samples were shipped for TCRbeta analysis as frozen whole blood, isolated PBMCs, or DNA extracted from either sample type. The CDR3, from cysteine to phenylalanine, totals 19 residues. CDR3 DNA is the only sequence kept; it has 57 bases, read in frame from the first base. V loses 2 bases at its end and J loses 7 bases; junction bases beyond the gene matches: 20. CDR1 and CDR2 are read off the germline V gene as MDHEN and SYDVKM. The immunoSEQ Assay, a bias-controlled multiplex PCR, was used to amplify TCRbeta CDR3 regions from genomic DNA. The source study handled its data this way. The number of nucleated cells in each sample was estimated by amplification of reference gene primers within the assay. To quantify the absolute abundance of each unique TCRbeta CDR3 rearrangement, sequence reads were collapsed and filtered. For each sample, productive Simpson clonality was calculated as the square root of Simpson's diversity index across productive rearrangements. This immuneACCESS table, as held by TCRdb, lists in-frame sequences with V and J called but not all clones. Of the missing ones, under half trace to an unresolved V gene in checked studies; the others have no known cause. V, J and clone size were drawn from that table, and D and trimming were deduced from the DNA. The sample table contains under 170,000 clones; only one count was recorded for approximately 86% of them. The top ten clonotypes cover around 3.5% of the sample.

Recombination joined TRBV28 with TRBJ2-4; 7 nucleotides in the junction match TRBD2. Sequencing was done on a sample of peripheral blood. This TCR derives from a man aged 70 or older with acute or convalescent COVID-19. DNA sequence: TGTGCCAGCAGTTTAGGGGGGGTGACCGGGAGGTATGTAGGCAACATTCAGTACTTC. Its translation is CASSLGGVTGRYVGNIQYF.